This T cell receptor (beta chain) was observed in a study of control samples from healthy donors and cancer patients. V trimming: 6 bases; J trimming: 6 bases; junction bases outside the gene matches: 4. This CDR3 is built from 12 residues. Per germline, CDR1 GTSNPN and CDR2 SVGIG (reference sequence). TCRdb's copy holds only in-frame clones and misses some; the assay was immunoSEQ multiplex PCR. The sample includes roughly 160,000 clones, approximately 94% of them seen just once. The TCR comes from a man in his sixties with colorectal cancer. Sequencing used PBMCs. J is TRBJ2-5 and V is TRBV30; the match to TRBD1 covers 10 bases. CDR3 DNA sequence: TGTGCCTGCCGGACAGGGGGACAGACCCAGTACTTC. Its protein product is CACRTGGQTQYF.